Below, 2 T cell receptor beta chains from the same sample are listed, as sequenced in a study of blood T cell repertoires in COVID-19. Method: immunoSEQ multiplex PCR; TCRdb's copy keeps in-frame clones and lacks some. Of 400,000 or so clones listed, around 91% are singletons. The sequencing input was peripheral blood. These receptors were collected from a woman aged 40 to 50 with COVID-19, enrolled during active disease.

The V gene is TRBV30, the J gene TRBJ1-1; 9 bases agree with TRBD1. The germline V gene has CDR1 GTSNPN and CDR2 SVGIG (reference sequence). The V and J ends lost 7 bases and 1 base, in that order; junction bases with no gene match: 13. This CDR3 contains 16 residues. CDR3: CAYLPPGQGKNTEAFF. The CDR3 bases are TGTGCCTACTTACCCCCTGGACAGGGGAAGAACACTGAAGCTTTCTTT.

The chain joins TRBV27 to TRBJ1-5, with D possibly matching TRBD1 (6 bases). This CDR3 contains 17 residues. Germline loops: CDR1 MNHEY, CDR2 SMNVEV (reference sequence). Between the trimmed V and J ends, which lost 5 bases and 0 bases, there was a span of 17 bases. Here the CDR3 reads CASSHHWTVNSNQPQHF. The CDR3 nucleotides read TGTGCCAGCAGTCACCACTGGACAGTAAATAGCAATCAGCCCCAGCATTTT.